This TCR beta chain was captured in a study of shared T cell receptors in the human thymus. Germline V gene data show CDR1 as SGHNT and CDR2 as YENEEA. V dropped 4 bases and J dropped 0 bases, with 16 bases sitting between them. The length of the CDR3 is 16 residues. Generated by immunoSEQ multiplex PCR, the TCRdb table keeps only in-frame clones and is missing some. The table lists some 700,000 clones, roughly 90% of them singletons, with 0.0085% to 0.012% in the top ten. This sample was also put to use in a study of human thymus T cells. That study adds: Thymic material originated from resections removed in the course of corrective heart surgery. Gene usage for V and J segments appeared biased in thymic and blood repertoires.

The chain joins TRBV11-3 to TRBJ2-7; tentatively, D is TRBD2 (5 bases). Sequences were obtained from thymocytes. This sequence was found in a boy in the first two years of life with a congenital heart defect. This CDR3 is CASSSTPSGSSYEQYF. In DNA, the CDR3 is TGTGCCAGCAGCTCCACACCGTCGGGGAGCTCCTACGAGCAGTACTTC.